The source of this T cell receptor (beta chain) is a study of cytomegalovirus exposure and HLA in healthy donors. The CDR3 is 15 amino acids. V gave up 4 bases and J gave up 1 base, with 11 bases separating them. Germline values: CDR1 LGHNA, CDR2 YSLEER. Use of 60 Vbeta and 13 Jbeta primers characterized the PCR. Assay: immunoSEQ multiplex PCR; the TCRdb copy retains only in-frame clones and omits some. The data contain about 150,000 clones, about 85% of them singletons. Study results and caveats: Researchers reported that a few CMV-associated chains were confirmed in vitro as CMV antigen-specific. Cytomegalovirus-associated TCR beta chains were listed, numbering around 150.

Concerning this clone itself: Antigen unknown.

The source material was PBMCs. The clonotype was recovered from a woman aged 18-29 years in good health and CMV-seronegative. This sequence joins TRBV4-3 and TRBJ2-1, with D possibly being TRBD1 (5 bases). The CDR3 DNA reads as TGCGCCAGCAGCCTGGGAAGGGGTTCCTACAATGAGCAGTTCTTC. Protein: CASSLGRGSYNEQFF.